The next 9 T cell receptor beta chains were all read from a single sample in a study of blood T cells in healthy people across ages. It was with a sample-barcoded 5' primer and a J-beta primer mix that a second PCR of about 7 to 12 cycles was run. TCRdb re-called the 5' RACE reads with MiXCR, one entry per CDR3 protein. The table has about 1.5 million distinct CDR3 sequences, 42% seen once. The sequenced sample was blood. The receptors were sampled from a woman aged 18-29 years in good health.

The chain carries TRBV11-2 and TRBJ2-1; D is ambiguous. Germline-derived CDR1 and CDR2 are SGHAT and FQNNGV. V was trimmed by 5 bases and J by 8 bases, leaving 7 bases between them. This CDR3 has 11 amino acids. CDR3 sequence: CASSMYDEQFF. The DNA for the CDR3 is TGTGCCAGCAGCATGTACGATGAGCAGTTCTTC.

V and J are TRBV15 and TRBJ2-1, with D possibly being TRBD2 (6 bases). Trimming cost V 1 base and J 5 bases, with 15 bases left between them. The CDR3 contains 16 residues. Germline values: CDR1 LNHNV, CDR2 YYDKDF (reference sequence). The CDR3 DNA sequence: TGTGCCACCAGCAGAGCTGGGACTCTGGAGGACAATGAGCAGTTCTTC. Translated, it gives CATSRAGTLEDNEQFF.

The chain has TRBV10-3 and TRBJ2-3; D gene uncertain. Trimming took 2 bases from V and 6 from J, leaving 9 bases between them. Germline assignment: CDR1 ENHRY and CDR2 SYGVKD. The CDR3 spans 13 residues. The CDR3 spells CAISEDPEDTQYF. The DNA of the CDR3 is TGTGCCATCAGTGAGGACCCCGAGGATACGCAGTATTTT.

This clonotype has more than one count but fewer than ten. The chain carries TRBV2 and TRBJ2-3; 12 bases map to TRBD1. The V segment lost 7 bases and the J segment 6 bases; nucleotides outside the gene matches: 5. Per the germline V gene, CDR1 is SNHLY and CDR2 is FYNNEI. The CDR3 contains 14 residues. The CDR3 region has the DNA TGTGCCAGCACTCGGGACAGGGGGCCCGATACGCAGTATTTT. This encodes CASTRDRGPDTQYF.

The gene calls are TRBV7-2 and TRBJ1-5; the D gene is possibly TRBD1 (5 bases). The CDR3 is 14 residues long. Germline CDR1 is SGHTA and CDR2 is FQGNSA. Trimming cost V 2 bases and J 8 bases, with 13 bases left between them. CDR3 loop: CASSLFPGPEPQHF. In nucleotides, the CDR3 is TGTGCCAGCAGCTTATTCCCAGGGCCGGAGCCCCAGCATTTT.

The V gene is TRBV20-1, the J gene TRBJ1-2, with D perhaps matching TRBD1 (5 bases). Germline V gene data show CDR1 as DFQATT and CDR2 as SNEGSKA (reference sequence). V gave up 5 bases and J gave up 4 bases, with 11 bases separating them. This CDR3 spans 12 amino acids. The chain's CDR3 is CSAPGQLYGYTF. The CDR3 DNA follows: TGCAGTGCTCCGGGGCAGCTCTATGGCTACACCTTC.

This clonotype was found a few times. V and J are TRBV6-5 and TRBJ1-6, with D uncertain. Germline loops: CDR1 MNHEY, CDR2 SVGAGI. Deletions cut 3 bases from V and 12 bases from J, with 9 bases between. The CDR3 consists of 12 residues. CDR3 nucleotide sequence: TGTGCCAGCAGTTATTTGAGGCAACCCCTCCACTTT. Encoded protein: CASSYLRQPLHF.

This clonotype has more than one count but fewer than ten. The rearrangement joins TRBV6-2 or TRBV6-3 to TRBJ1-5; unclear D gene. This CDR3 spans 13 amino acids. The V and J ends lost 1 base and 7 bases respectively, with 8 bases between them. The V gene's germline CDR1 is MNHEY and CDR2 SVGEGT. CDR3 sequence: CASSYWGGQPQHF. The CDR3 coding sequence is TGTGCCAGCAGTTACTGGGGAGGACAGCCCCAGCATTTT.

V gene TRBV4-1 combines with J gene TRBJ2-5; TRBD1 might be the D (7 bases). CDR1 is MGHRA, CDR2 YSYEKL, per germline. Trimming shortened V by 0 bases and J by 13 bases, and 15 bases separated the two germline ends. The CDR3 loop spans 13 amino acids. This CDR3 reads CASSQERGQGGYF. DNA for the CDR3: TGCGCCAGCAGCCAAGAGAGGGGCCAGGGGGGGTACTTC.